Each of the 18 T cell receptor beta chains below was sequenced from the same sample in a study of blood T cell repertoires in COVID-19. Produced via immunoSEQ multiplex PCR; TCRdb's table is partial and in-frame only. Here the sample spans approximately 70,000 clones, over 75% being singletons. Specimen: peripheral blood. The receptors derive from a man aged 45 to 65 with active COVID-19.

The chain employs TRBV9 and TRBJ2-1; unclear D gene. V was pared by 0 bases and J by 7 bases, with 8 bases between. CDR3 length equals 13 residues. Germline V lookup: CDR1 SGDLS, CDR2 YYNGEE. This chain's CDR3 is CASSVGQANEQFF. In DNA, the CDR3 is TGTGCCAGCAGCGTAGGGCAGGCAAATGAGCAGTTCTTC.

V gene TRBV6-5 combines with J gene TRBJ1-5; TRBD1 agrees at 11 bases. There are 15 residues in the CDR3. CDR1 and CDR2 (germline): MNHEY, SVGAGI. With V trimmed by 6 bases and J by 7 bases, 8 bases remained unmatched. Here the CDR3 reads CASRGQGAVGQPQHF. In nucleotides, the CDR3 is TGTGCCAGCAGAGGACAGGGGGCGGTTGGACAGCCCCAGCATTTT.

The chain joins TRBV4-2 to TRBJ2-7, with 12 bases that match TRBD2. Looked up from germline, CDR1 is LGHNA and CDR2 is YNFKEQ. The trim removed 3 bases at V and 1 base at J, leaving 7 bases unmatched. This CDR3 has 17 residues. CDR3 bases: TGTGCCAGCAGCCATCTCGGGACTAGCGGGTCTTCCTACGAGCAGTACTTC. Its protein product is CASSHLGTSGSSYEQYF.

In this sample, this clone turned up once. The J gene is TRBJ2-7, the V gene TRBV7-2; TRBD2 matches at 12 bases. In germline, CDR1 is SGHTA, CDR2 FQGNSA. The CDR3 consists of 16 residues. With V trimmed by 5 bases and J by 4 bases, 9 bases remained unmatched. CDR3 sequence reads: CASSPSSGGAGYEQYF. The CDR3 coding sequence is TGTGCCAGCAGCCCATCTAGCGGGGGGGCAGGATACGAGCAGTACTTC.

V usage is TRBV6-2 or TRBV6-3 and J usage is TRBJ1-5, with D perhaps TRBD1 (6 bases). This CDR3 is 14 amino acids long. V lost 2 bases and J lost 1, with 6 bases in between. The V gene's germline CDR1 is MNHEY and CDR2 SVGEGT. CDR3 sequence (DNA): TGTGCCAGCAGTTACGGGGGCAGCAATCAGCCCCAGCATTTT. Protein sequence: CASSYGGSNQPQHF.

The genes are TRBV2 and TRBJ1-2; TRBD1 is a possible D gene (5 bases). V lost 3 bases and J 8 bases, leaving 13 bases between the germline ends. CDR1 and CDR2 from the germline V gene are SNHLY and FYNNEI. The CDR3 is 13 amino acids. CDR3: CASSESRAGGYTF. DNA of the CDR3: TGTGCCAGCAGTGAGTCCAGGGCGGGAGGCTACACCTTC.

The V call is TRBV9, the J call TRBJ2-1; TRBD1 matches at 8 bases. In germline, CDR1 is SGDLS, CDR2 YYNGEE. The V segment lost 0 bases and the J segment 8 bases; nucleotides outside the gene matches: 10. The CDR3 extends over 16 amino acids. For the CDR3, the DNA is TGTGCCAGCAGCGTAGAGGGGCGCAGGGGGCTGGATGAGCAGTTCTTC. Translated: CASSVEGRRGLDEQFF.

The J gene is TRBJ2-5, the V gene TRBV7-2, with 7 nucleotides matching TRBD2. J lost 2 bases, V lost 4 bases, and 4 bases had no gene match. Germline V gene lookup returns CDR1 SGHTA and CDR2 FQGNSA. The CDR3 spans 14 residues. The CDR3 is CASSSKGLQETQYF. DNA for the CDR3: TGTGCCAGCAGCTCAAAGGGACTACAAGAGACCCAGTACTTC.

This rearrangement joins TRBV5-1 to TRBJ2-3, with 10 positions matching TRBD1. Germline trimming cut 3 bases from V and 5 bases from J; bases unmatched to any gene: 9. The CDR3 consists of 16 residues. The germline CDR1 and CDR2 sequences are SGHRS and YFSETQ. The CDR3 bases are TGCGCCAGCAGCTCAGGGACAGGGGTCCCGGGAGATACGCAGTATTTT. It translates to CASSSGTGVPGDTQYF.

V usage is TRBV18 and J usage is TRBJ2-2, with 7 bases that match TRBD1. The ends lost 4 bases at V and 6 bases at J; junction bases unmatched: 5. The CDR3 runs 14 residues. Germline V lookup: CDR1 KGHSH, CDR2 LQKENI. CDR3 coding DNA: TGTGCCAGCTCACTACAGGGGACCCCCGGGGAGCTGTTTTTT. Protein product: CASSLQGTPGELFF.

The CDR3 region has the DNA TGCGCCAGCGGAAACGGGACAGGCCCGTACAATGAGCAGTTCTTC. Its translation: CASGNGTGPYNEQFF. The chain carries TRBV5-1 and TRBJ2-1, with TRBD1 identical over 8 bases. The germline V gene has CDR1 SGHRS and CDR2 YFSETQ. CDR3 length: 15 amino acids. V trimming: 7 bases; J trimming: 4 bases; junction bases outside the gene matches: 10.

The V and J genes are TRBV27 and TRBJ1-5, with 10 bases aligning to TRBD1. V dropped 5 bases and J dropped 5; count of bases not matched to a gene: 9. The CDR3 loop spans 16 amino acids. CDR1 and CDR2 from the germline V gene are MNHEY and SMNVEV (reference sequence). The DNA for the CDR3 is TGTGCCAGCAGTCTCAGCGACAGGGGGCAGCATCAGCCCCAGCATTTT. It is translated as CASSLSDRGQHQPQHF.

The rearrangement links TRBV7-9 to TRBJ1-1; 10 nucleotides match TRBD1. The CDR3 has 15 residues. The trim removed 1 base at V and 5 bases at J, leaving 4 bases unmatched. Germline V lookup: CDR1 SEHNR, CDR2 FQNEAQ (reference sequence). The CDR3 DNA reads TGTGCCAGCAGCTTAGGCGGGACAGGGGAAACTGAAGCTTTCTTT. It is translated as CASSLGGTGETEAFF.

The V gene is TRBV6-2 or TRBV6-3, the J gene TRBJ2-7, with a possible D match to TRBD2 (5 bases). V lost 4 bases and J 5 bases, leaving 15 bases between the germline ends. CDR1 MNHEY and CDR2 SVGEGT come from the germline V gene. This CDR3 is built from 14 residues. The CDR3 reads CASSFFSSLDEQYF. The DNA for the CDR3 is TGTGCCAGCAGTTTTTTTTCTAGCCTCGACGAGCAGTACTTC.

This chain connects TRBV4-1 to TRBJ2-7, with TRBD2 matching 11 bases. V shed 2 bases and J 3 bases; nucleotides not matched to a gene: 3. There are 15 residues in the CDR3. Germline V lookup: CDR1 MGHRA, CDR2 YSYEKL. The CDR3 nucleotides are TGCGCCAGCAGCCAACTAGGGACTAGCGGCTACGAGCAGTACTTC. As protein: CASSQLGTSGYEQYF.

The J gene is TRBJ2-1, the V gene TRBV10-1; TRBD2 aligns across 12 bases. V lost 6 bases, J lost 8 bases, and 14 bases stayed unmatched. The CDR3 loop spans 17 amino acids. CDR1 is WNHNN, CDR2 SYGVQD, per germline (reference sequence). As DNA, the CDR3 is TGCGCCAGCAGCCTTGAACGACTAGCGGGGGCCCGGGATGAGCAGTTCTTC. Translated: CASSLERLAGARDEQFF.

The chain couples TRBV7-3 to TRBJ2-2; no clear D. Per the germline V gene, CDR1 is SGHTA and CDR2 is FQGTGA. V was cut by 6 bases and J by 0 bases, with 8 bases left in between. The CDR3 is 14 residues long. The CDR3 coding sequence is TGTGCCAGCAGATCTGAGACGAACACCGGGGAGCTGTTTTTT. As protein: CASRSETNTGELFF.

V gene TRBV28 combines with J gene TRBJ2-7; TRBD1 matches at 11 bases. Germline values: CDR1 MDHEN, CDR2 SYDVKM. After removal of 6 bases from V and 6 bases from J, the junction contained 7 bases not matched to a gene. The CDR3 sequence is 14 residues long. DNA for the CDR3: TGTGCCAGCAGCTCTCCGGGACAGGGGGGCGAGCAGTACTTC. Residues: CASSSPGQGGEQYF.